This T cell receptor (beta chain) was found in a study of identical twins (dated by TCRdb to the mid-2010s). About the investigation overall: To test whether fetal clonotypes persist, this study deep-sequenced TCR alpha and beta repertoires from monozygotic twins, from unrelated adults of various ages, and from cord blood. To rule out contamination, the twin experiments were replicated at different times with different library preparation protocols.

Only healthy Caucasian donors were included. The twin cohort consisted of three pairs of female monozygotic twins, all aged about 18 to 29 years. Miltenyi CD45RO+ enrichment and human naive T-cell isolation kits were used to isolate memory (CD45RO+) and naive T cells from PBMC. Spanning cysteine to phenylalanine, the CDR3 consists of 16 amino acids. Kept here is only the CDR3 DNA, which spans 48 bases and is read in frame from base 1. The V end loses 0 bases and the J end loses 8 bases, and a stretch of 17 bases separates them. On this clonotype itself: The specificity of this receptor is unknown. No clone much larger than this one lies a single base away; base qualities are absent.

Library preparation was by 5' RACE. Sequencing instrument: Illumina HiSeq 2000. Template switching introduced a universal primer binding site; the final cDNA contained a unique molecular identifier, enabling accurate counting of TCR cDNA molecules. First-strand cDNA for TCR alpha and beta chains was synthesized from specific primers in the conserved constant-segment region. To control for contamination, every cDNA library carried two barcodes: a SMART-Mk sample barcode plus Illumina barcodes. TruSeq adapter sequences, together with Illumina sample barcodes, were added in two successive PCR steps. The Illumina HiSeq platform was used with custom primers to sequence TCR alpha and beta cDNA libraries. As for the authors' bioinformatics: MiGEC processed the raw reads to extract unique molecular identifiers, while MiXCR was used to determine the CDR3 positions. Recombination models were inferred per individual with the repgenHMM and IGoR tools using an EM algorithm. Shared clonotypes were analyzed with the tcR package in R, and sharing was normalized by the product of cloneset sizes. To study raw recombination without the effects of thymic and clonal selection, out-of-frame nonproductive sequences were analyzed. TCRdb ran its own pipeline on the public reads, namely fastp trimming at Q25 and MiXCR clone calling, and kept in-frame beta chains. Identical CDR3 protein sequences are pooled into one entry, listed with their most common genes and DNA. The V and J calls and clone size come from TCRdb's table, not from the authors' own analysis. A total of around 280,000 distinct CDR3 sequences appear in this sample, about 8.9% of them only once. The ten most abundant clones make up over 2% of the sample.

Broader findings and caveats from the paper: A weaker excess of twin sharing was found in beta out-of-frame sequences because the signal-to-noise ratio was lowered by fewer shared sequences. Zero-insertion analyses could be partly confounded by invariant T cells such as MAIT and iNKT, although diverse VJ usage argued against such confounding for most clonotypes. Because the same donors could not be followed over many years, conclusions were based on cross-sectional statistical analysis. In monozygotic twins, recombination models systematically underestimated out-of-frame TCR alpha sharing, but the models matched the sharing seen between unrelated individuals. Compared with coincidental sharing between unrelated individuals, out-of-frame TCR alpha sequences shared between twins showed an excess of sequences with low generation probability. Fewer insertions were carried by abundant cord blood beta clonotypes; a weaker similar trend was observed in young adult naive repertoires, while no such trend was observed in memory repertoires.

The data were also submitted as part of a second study, on yellow fever vaccine responses in identical twins. The second investigation adds: According to the authors, in identical twins the way T cells responded to vaccination appeared partly convergent and partly personalized. The study precisely tracked vaccine-responding T cell clones in identical twins.

Source material: memory (CD45RO+) T cells sorted from blood. The meaning of the sample's cell subset or site label: CD45RO+ enriched T cells. This sequence was found in a young woman in good health. The V gene is TRBV23-1 and the J gene is TRBJ1-5; the D gene lacks a confident call. TRBV23-1 is marked as an open reading frame, function uncertain. The encoded CDR3 is CASSQSGRVEVKPQHF. The bases are TGCGCCAGCAGTCAATCCGGTAGGGTTGAAGTGAAGCCCCAGCATTTT.